Listed below are T cell receptor beta chains from one sample, sequenced in a study of CD8+ T cells in alopecia areata. The method was immunoSEQ multiplex PCR; TCRdb's version includes in-frame clones alone and lacks a portion of them. The data hold around 170,000 clones, with roughly 46% observed a single time. Material: CD8+ T cells sorted from blood, obtained around week 52, from a patient treated with tofacitinib. The receptor source for this set is a human donor with alopecia areata. CDR3s include the opening cysteine and the closing phenylalanine or tryptophan. The D gene is left open where the match is weak. The size field is filled for only some rows; it gives once, few, many or a size class.

size	V	J	D	CDR3	DNA
-	TRBV7-9	TRBJ2-1	-	CASSLGDTVEQFF	TGTGCCAGCAGCTTAGGGGATACAGTCGAGCAGTTCTTC
-	TRBV27	TRBJ1-2	-	CASSPTPDDYGYTF	TGTGCCAGCAGTCCAACTCCGGACGACTATGGCTACACCTTC
once	TRBV25-1	TRBJ1-3	-	CASSESGGNTIYF	TGTGCCAGCAGTGAATCAGGGGGAAACACCATATATTTT
-	TRBV11-3	TRBJ2-3	TRBD1	CASSSLQGRGLQDTQYF	TGTGCCAGCAGCTCCCTCCAGGGTAGGGGGCTCCAAGATACGCAGTATTTT
-	TRBV11-2	TRBJ1-3	-	CASSLVWGFGNTIYF	TGTGCCAGCAGCTTAGTATGGGGATTTGGGAACACCATATATTTT
-	TRBV6-5	TRBJ2-1	-	CASSYQNRENEQFF	TGTGCCAGCAGTTACCAAAACAGGGAAAATGAGCAGTTCTTC
many	TRBV7-9	TRBJ2-7	TRBD1	CASSDRDDEQYF	TGTGCCAGCAGTGACAGGGACGACGAGCAGTACTTC
few	TRBV18	TRBJ2-2	-	CASSPMGLPVGELFF	TGTGCCAGCTCACCGATGGGACTCCCCGTCGGGGAGCTGTTTTTT
-	TRBV30	TRBJ1-5	TRBD1	CAWDRENQPQHF	TGTGCTTGGGACAGGGAGAATCAGCCCCAGCATTTT
-	TRBV25-1	TRBJ1-2	-	CASSEWAGYGYTF	TGTGCCAGCAGTGAATGGGCGGGCTATGGCTACACCTTC
-	TRBV11-2	TRBJ2-7	TRBD2	CASSLVGGGYEQYF	TGTGCCAGCAGCTTAGTTGGCGGGGGCTACGAGCAGTACTTC
-	TRBV13	TRBJ2-1	-	CASSWYGGEQFF	TGTGCCAGCAGCTGGTATGGTGGGGAGCAGTTCTTC